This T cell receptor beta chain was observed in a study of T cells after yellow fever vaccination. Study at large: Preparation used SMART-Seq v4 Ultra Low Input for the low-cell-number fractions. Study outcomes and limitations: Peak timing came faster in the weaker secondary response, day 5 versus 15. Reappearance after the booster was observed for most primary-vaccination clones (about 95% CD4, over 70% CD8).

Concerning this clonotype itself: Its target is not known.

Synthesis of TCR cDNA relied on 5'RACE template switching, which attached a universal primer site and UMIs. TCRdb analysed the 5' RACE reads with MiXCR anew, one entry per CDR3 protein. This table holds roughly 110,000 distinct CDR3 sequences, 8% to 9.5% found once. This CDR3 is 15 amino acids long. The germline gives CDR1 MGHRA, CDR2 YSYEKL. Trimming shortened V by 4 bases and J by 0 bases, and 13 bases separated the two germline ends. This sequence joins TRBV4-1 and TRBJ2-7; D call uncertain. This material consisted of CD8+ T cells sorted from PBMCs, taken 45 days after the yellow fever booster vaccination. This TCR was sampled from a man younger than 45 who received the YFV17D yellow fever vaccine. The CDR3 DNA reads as TGCGCCAGCAGCCGAGACCGGACCATCTCCTACGAGCAGTACTTC. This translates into CASSRDRTISYEQYF.